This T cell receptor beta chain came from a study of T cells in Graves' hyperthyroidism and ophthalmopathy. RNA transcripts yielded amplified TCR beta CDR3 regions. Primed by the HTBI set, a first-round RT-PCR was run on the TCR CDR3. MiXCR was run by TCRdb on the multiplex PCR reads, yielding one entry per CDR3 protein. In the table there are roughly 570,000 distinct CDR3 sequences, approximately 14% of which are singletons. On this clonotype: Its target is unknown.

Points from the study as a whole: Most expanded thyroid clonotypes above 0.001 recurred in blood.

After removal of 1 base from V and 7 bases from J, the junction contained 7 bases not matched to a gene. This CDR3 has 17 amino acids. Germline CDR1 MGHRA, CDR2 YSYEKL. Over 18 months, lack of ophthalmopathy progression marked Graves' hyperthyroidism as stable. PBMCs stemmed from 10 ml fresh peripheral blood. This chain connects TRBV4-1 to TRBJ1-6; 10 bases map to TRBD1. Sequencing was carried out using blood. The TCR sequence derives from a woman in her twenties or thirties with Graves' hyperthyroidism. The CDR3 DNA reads TGCGCCAGCAGCCAAGCTTCGTCGGGACAGGGGAATTCACCCCTCCACTTT. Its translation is CASSQASSGQGNSPLHF.